One sample yielded the 2 T cell receptor beta chains listed below, sequenced in a study of human T cells and chemical hapten exposure (dated by TCRdb to about 2021). This specimen's time point label, per the study, means: patch test 2, 6 weeks after DPC sensitization. The treatment or condition label of this sample denotes: therapeutic diphenylcyclopropenone sensitization with weekly scalp DPC. The library was obtained by RACE. Sequencing relied on a NextSeq 500. The raw public data were reprocessed by TCRdb itself: fastp quality trimming at Q25, MiXCR clonotype calling, in-frame beta chains only. Rows with a matching CDR3 protein are joined into one entry that keeps the most common DNA and genes. The sample table lists around 130,000 distinct CDR3 sequences, 12% of them with a count of one. Jointly, the top ten make up approximately 1.3% of the sample. The sample was whole blood, taken in connection with sensitization to the hapten diphenylcyclopropenone (DPC). The receptors here all came from a woman aged 45-65 years with alopecia areata. Some clones in this sample may be carry-over from other donors' samples.

This clonotype appeared many times. The chain uses TRBV12-3 or TRBV12-4 and TRBJ2-7; D gene unclear. The CDR3 runs 13 residues. The V end lost 0 bases, the J end lost 7 bases, and 10 bases lay between the germline ends. The CDR3: CASSLAHGLEQYF. DNA for the CDR3: TGTGCCAGCAGTTTAGCGCACGGCCTGGAGCAGTACTTC.

The chain recombines TRBV5-1 with TRBJ2-7; D not resolved. In germline, CDR1 is SGHRS, CDR2 YFSETQ. V shed 1 base and J shed 1 base, with 9 bases lying between them. The CDR3 spans 14 residues. CDR3 region: CASSLSVISYEQYF. CDR3 nucleotide sequence: TGCGCCAGCAGCTTGAGCGTCATTTCCTACGAGCAGTACTTC.